Detailed here is one TCR beta chain. These data originate in a study of blood T cell repertoires in COVID-19. Study at large: COVID-19 samples collected from the United States, Italy and Spain covered acute and convalescent phases. The analysed material was cDNA or gDNA that came from T cells, B-cell-depleted T cells, or PBMCs.

J was trimmed by 3 bases and V by 6 bases; bases with no gene match: 8. Germline V gene lookup returns CDR1 MNHEY and CDR2 SVGAGI. The CDR3 totals 14 residues. The protocol was immunoSEQ multiplex PCR, while the TCRdb copy is restricted to in-frame clones and leaves out a portion. The sample has about 28,000 clones; 80% to 90% are singletons. J is TRBJ2-7 and V is TRBV6-5; 7 nucleotides agree with TRBD1. The sequence derives from a human donor with acute or convalescent COVID-19. The donor label of this sample is uncertain. What was sequenced was peripheral blood. The CDR3 nucleotides are TGTGCCAGCAGACGACAGGGTGGCCTCTACGAGCAGTACTTC. Translating gives CASRRQGGLYEQYF.